Sample share makes the clone carrying this T cell receptor (beta chain) medium-sized. Its antigen remains unknown. The data originate from a study of spatial heterogeneity in lung cancer. General study points: The numbers of ubiquitous and regional expanded TCRs correlated with ubiquitous and regional nonsynonymous mutations, respectively. For tumor T cells, estimated coverage reached only around 7% (alpha) and 12% to 15% (beta). Mutation tallies in tumors tracked expanded intratumoral alpha and beta TCR counts.

TCRdb independently ran MiXCR on the 5' RACE reads; one entry per CDR3 protein. The sample lists around 5,100 distinct CDR3 sequences; around 4.8% were seen once. Time point of the sample: sample taken at primary tumor resection. Whole RNA from tumor, nontumor lung or frozen PBMC was sequenced unsorted. The source is a male donor with early-stage non-small cell lung cancer. This material consisted of lung tumor tissue, taken at surgery.

CDR3 bases: TGTGCCACCAGTGATTTGCACAATCGCCCCCATGAGCAGTTCTTC. Translating it yields CATSDLHNRPHEQFF. The chain combines TRBV24-1 with TRBJ2-1; D call uncertain. The CDR3 is 15 residues long. The germline V and J ends were trimmed by 0 bases and 8 bases, with 13 bases remaining between them. Germline CDR1 reads KGHDR; CDR2 reads SFDVKD.